The 3 T cell receptor beta chains given below trace back to one sample, sequenced in a study of T cells in Graves' hyperthyroidism and ophthalmopathy. Amplified TCR beta CDR3 regions derived from RNA transcripts. The TCR CDR3 was amplified in a first-round RT-PCR using the HTBI primer set. TCRdb fed the multiplex PCR reads into MiXCR, producing one record per CDR3 protein. The sample lists 350,000 to 400,000 distinct CDR3 sequences; 14% to 15% were seen once. Sample: blood. These TCRs come from a woman aged 30 to 39 with Graves' hyperthyroidism.

This clonotype was picked up many times. The chain joins TRBV28 to TRBJ1-6; a weak D match, TRBD1 (5 bases). The CDR3 spans 14 residues. Germline lookup yields CDR1 MDHEN and CDR2 SYDVKM. V lost 3 bases and J 9 bases, leaving 12 bases between the germline ends. The CDR3 bases are TGTGCCAGCAGTTTGCAGCAGGGCAGTTCACCCCTCCACTTT. Protein: CASSLQQGSSPLHF.

This clonotype showed up many times. CDR3 DNA: TGTGCCAGCAGTAATGGTGAGACAGGCCCCTACGAGCAGTACTTC. It yields the protein CASSNGETGPYEQYF. This sequence joins TRBV28 and TRBJ2-7, with D perhaps TRBD1 (6 bases). Per the germline V gene, CDR1 is MDHEN and CDR2 is SYDVKM. The CDR3 consists of 15 residues. Trimming took off 5 bases at V and 2 bases at J, with 16 bases between the two ends.

This clonotype appeared a few times. The V and J genes are TRBV28 and TRBJ2-7; 7 bases are a match to TRBD2. The V and J ends lost 8 bases and 2 bases, in that order; junction bases with no gene match: 15. In germline, CDR1 is MDHEN, CDR2 SYDVKM. The CDR3 is 16 residues long. The CDR3 here is CASAGAGVKLTYEQYF. The DNA for the CDR3 is TGTGCCAGCGCTGGGGCGGGAGTCAAATTAACCTACGAGCAGTACTTC.